This T cell receptor (beta chain) was captured in a study of blood T cell repertoires in COVID-19. Study background: The samples span acute and convalescent COVID-19 from the United States, Italy and Spain. T cells, B-cell-depleted T cells, or PBMCs provided the cDNA or gDNA that served as material.

From germline, CDR1 is SGHTA and CDR2 FQGNSA. Unmatched junction bases numbered 11, after V lost 5 bases and J lost 5 bases. This CDR3 comprises 16 residues. Under the authors' procedure: The authors estimated nucleated cell counts from reference gene primer amplification. TCRdb keeps only in-frame clones here, not all; method: immunoSEQ multiplex PCR. From that table come the V and J calls and clone size; the DNA was used to work out D and trimming. The data contain 150,000 to 200,000 clones, more than 75% of them singletons. This TCR was sampled from a human donor in a cohort sampled during active COVID-19. Sequenced input: peripheral blood. The rearrangement joins TRBV7-2 to TRBJ2-5; 10 bases line up with TRBD2. This chain's CDR3 is CASSAGLAGVLETQYF. CDR3 sequence (DNA): TGTGCCAGCAGCGCGGGGCTAGCGGGAGTTTTGGAGACCCAGTACTTC. Looking up the rest from reference TRBV7-2 and TRBJ2-5 gives the full variable domain: GAGVSQSPSNKVTEKGKDVELRCDPISGHTALYWYRQSLGQGLEFLIYFQGNSAPDKSGLPSDRFSAERTGGSVSTLTIQRTQQEDSAVYLCASSAGLAGVLETQYFGPGTRLLVL.